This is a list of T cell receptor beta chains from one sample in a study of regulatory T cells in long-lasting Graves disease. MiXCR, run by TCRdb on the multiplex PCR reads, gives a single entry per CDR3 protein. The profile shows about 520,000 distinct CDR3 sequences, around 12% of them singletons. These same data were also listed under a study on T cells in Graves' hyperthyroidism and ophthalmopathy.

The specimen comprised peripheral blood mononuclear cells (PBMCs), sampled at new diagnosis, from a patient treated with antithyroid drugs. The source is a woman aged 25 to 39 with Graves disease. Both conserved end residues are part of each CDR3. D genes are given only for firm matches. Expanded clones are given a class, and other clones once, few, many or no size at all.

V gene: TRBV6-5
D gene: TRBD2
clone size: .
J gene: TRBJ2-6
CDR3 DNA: TGTGCCAGCAGTTACCTAGGTGGGCTAGCGGGCTCTGGGGCCAACGTCCTGACTTTC
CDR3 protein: CASSYLGGLAGSGANVLTF

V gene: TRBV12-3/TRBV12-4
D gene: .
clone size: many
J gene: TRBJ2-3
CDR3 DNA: TGTGCCAGCAGTTTGGGCAGGTCAGGAGATACGCAGTATTTT
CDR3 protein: CASSLGRSGDTQYF

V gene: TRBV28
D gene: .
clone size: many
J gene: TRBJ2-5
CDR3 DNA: TGTGCCAGCAGTTTCACAGTGGGCCCCGGCAGAGAGACCCAGTACTTC
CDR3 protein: CASSFTVGPGRETQYF

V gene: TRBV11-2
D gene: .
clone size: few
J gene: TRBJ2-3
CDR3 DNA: TGTGCCAGCAGAGCGGCTCTCACAGATACGCAGTATTTT
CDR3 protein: CASRAALTDTQYF

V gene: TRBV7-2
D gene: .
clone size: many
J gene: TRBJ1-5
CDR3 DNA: TGTGCCAGCAGCCCCAGAGGGTTTAGCAATCAGCCCCAGCATTTT
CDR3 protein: CASSPRGFSNQPQHF

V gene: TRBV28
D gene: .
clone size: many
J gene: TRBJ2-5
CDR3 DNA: TGTGCCAGCAGTTGGGTAGCGGACCAACAAGAGACCCAGTACTTC
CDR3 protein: CASSWVADQQETQYF

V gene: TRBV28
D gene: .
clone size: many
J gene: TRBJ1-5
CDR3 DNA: TGTGCCAGCACCAATCCCGGGGGTCAGCCCCAGCATTTT
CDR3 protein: CASTNPGGQPQHF

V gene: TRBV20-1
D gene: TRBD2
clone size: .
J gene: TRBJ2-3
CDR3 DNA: TGCAGTGCTTCACGTTCGGCTAGCGGGAGGACAGATACGCAGTATTTT
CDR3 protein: CSASRSASGRTDTQYF

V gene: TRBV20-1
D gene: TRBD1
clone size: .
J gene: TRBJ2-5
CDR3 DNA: TGCAGTGCTACACCAGGGGGCAGGGAGACCCAGTACTTC
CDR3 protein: CSATPGGRETQYF

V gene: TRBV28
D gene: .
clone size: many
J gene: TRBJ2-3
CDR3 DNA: TGTGCCAGCAGGGTACAGGTTGAAGATACGCAGTATTTT
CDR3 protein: CASRVQVEDTQYF

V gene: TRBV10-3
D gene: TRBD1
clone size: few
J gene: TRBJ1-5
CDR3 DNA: TGTGCCATCAGTAGGACAGGGGGACCGAATCAGCCCCAGCATTTT
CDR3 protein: CAISRTGGPNQPQHF

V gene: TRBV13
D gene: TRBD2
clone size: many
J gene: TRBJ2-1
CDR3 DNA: TGTGCCAGCAGCACAAAGAGCGGGAGGGCCTACAATGAGCAGTTCTTC
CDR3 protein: CASSTKSGRAYNEQFF

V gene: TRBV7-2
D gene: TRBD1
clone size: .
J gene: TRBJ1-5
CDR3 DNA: TGTGCCAGCAGCCCTAAGACAGGGGGCACTCAGCCCCAGCATTTT
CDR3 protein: CASSPKTGGTQPQHF

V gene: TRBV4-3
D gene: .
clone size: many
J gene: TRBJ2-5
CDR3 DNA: TGCGCCAGCAGCCAAGAAAACAGGGGCGGGAATACCCAGTACTTC
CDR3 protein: CASSQENRGGNTQYF

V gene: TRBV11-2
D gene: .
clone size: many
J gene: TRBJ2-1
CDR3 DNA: TGTGCCAGCAGCCCGCGGTTACTAGCAGCCTACAATGAGCAGTTCTTC
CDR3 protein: CASSPRLLAAYNEQFF

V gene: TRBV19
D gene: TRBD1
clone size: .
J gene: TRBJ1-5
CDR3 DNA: TGTGCCAGTAGTACCGGGGACAGGGGAGGGAATCAGCCCCAGCATTTT
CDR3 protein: CASSTGDRGGNQPQHF

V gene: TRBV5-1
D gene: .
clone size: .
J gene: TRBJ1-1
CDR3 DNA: TGCGCCAGCAGCTTGGTCCAGTACACTGAAGCTTTCTTT
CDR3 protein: CASSLVQYTEAFF

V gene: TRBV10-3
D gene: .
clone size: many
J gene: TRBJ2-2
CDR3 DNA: TGTGCCATCAGTGCACGAGGGGACGGGGAGCTGTTTTTT
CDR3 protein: CAISARGDGELFF

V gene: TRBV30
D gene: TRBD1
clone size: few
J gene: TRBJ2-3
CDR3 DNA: TGTGCCTGGAGTGATACCGGGACAGGGTTAACGCAGTATTTT
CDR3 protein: CAWSDTGTGLTQYF

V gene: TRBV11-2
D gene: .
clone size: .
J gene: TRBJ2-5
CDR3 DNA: TGTGCCAGCAGCAACATCCGGGGGAAGAGGGGAGAGACCCAGTACTTC
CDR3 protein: CASSNIRGKRGETQYF

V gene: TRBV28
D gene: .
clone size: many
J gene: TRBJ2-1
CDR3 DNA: TGTGCCAGCAGTGGGAGGTACGCCTACAATGAGCAGTTCTTC
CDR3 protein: CASSGRYAYNEQFF

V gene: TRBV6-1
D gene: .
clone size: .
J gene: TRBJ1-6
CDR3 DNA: TGTGCCAGCAAAAGGGATAGTGGGTCACCCCTCCACTTT
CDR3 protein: CASKRDSGSPLHF

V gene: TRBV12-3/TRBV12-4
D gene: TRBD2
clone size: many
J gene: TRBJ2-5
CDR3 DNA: TGTGCCAGCAGTCCCTCAAGCGGGAGGGCCTTTGAGACCCAGTACTTC
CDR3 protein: CASSPSSGRAFETQYF

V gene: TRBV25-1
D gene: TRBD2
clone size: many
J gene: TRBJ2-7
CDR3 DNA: TGTGCCAGCAGTGAATTGGGACTAGCGGACAGAGCCTACGAGCAGTACTTC
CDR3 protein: CASSELGLADRAYEQYF

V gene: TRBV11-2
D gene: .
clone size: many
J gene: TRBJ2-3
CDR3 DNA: TGTGCCAGCAGTTTCTGGAGAGGAGATACGCAGTATTTT
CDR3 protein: CASSFWRGDTQYF

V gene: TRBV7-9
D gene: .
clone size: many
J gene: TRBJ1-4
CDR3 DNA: TGTGCCAGCAGCAAACAGGGAGGAGAAAAACTGTTTTTT
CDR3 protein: CASSKQGGEKLFF

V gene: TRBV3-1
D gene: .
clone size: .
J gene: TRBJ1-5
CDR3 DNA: TGTGCCAGCAGCCAAAGGGGAGGAGAGCCCCAGCATTTT
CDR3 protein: CASSQRGGEPQHF

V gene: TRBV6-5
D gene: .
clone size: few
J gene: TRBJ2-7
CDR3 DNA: TGTGCCAGCAGTTACTCATTTCGGGGCAGGACCTACGAGCAGTACTTC
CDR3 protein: CASSYSFRGRTYEQYF

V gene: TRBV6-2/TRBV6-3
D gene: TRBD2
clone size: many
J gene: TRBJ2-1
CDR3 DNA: TGTGCCAGCAGTTACTCGCTCGGACTAGCGGGAGCTGATGAGCAGTTCTTC
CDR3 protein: CASSYSLGLAGADEQFF

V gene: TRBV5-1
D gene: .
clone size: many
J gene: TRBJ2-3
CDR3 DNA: TGCGCCAGCAGCGCGTACAGGGATAAGGCAGATACGCAGTATTTT
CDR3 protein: CASSAYRDKADTQYF

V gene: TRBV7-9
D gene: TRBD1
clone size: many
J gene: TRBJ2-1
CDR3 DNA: TGTGCCAGCAGCCTAAAGGACAGGTACAATGAGCAGTTCTTC
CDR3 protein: CASSLKDRYNEQFF

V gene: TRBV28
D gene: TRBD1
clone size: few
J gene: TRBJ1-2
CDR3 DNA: TGTGCCAGCAGTTCGAGACAGGGCGTCTATGGCTACACCTTC
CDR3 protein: CASSSRQGVYGYTF

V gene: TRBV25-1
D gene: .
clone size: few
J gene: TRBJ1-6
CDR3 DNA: TGTGCCAGCAGCTCGACAGGTCCCTATTCACCCCTCCACTTT
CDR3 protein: CASSSTGPYSPLHF

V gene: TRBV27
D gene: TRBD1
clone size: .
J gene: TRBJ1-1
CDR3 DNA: TGTGCCAGCAGTTTGGCGCAACAGGGGAGCACTGAAGCTTTCTTT
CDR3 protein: CASSLAQQGSTEAFF

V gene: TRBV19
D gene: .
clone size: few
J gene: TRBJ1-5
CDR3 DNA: TGTGCCAGTAGTATTAACAGGTATCGCAATCAGCCCCAGCATTTT
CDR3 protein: CASSINRYRNQPQHF

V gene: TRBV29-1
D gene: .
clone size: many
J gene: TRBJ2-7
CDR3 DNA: TGCAGCGTTGAAGAGGGGTGGGGGTCCTACGAGCAGTACTTC
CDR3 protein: CSVEEGWGSYEQYF

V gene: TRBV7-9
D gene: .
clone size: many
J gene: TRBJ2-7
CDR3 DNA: TGTGCCAGCAGCGCCCGGACTTCCTACGAGCAGTACTTC
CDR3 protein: CASSARTSYEQYF

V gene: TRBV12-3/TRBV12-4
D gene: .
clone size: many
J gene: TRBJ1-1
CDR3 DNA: TGTGCCAGCAGTATCCTACGGGGGGCGTCCACTGAAGCTTTCTTT
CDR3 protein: CASSILRGASTEAFF

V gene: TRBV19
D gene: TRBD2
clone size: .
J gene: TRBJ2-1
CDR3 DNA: TGTGCCAGTAGAATAACTAGCGGGGGATACAATGAGCAGTTCTTC
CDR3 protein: CASRITSGGYNEQFF

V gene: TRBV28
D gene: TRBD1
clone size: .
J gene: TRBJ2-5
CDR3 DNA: TGTGCCTCGGTGACAGGGATTGAGACCCAGTACTTC
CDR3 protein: CASVTGIETQYF

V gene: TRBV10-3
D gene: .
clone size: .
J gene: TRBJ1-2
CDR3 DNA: TGTGCCATCAGTGATACAGGGTCCAACTATGGCTACACCTTC
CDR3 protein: CAISDTGSNYGYTF

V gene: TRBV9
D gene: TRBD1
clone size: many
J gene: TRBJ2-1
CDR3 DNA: TGTGCCAGCAGCGGGGACAGGGGGCACAATGAGCAGTTCTTC
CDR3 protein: CASSGDRGHNEQFF

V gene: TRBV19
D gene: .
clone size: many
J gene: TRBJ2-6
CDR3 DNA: TGTGCCAGTAGTATGGAGGTTACCGGGGCCAACGTCCTGACTTTC
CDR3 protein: CASSMEVTGANVLTF

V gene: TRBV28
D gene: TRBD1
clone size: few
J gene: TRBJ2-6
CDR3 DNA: TGTGCCAGCAGTTGGACAGGGGGCGCGGTTTGGGCCAACGTCCTGACTTTC
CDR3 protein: CASSWTGGAVWANVLTF

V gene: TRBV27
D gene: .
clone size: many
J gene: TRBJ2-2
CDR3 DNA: TGTGCCAGCTCACAGGTGAACACCGGGGAGCTGTTTTTT
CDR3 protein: CASSQVNTGELFF

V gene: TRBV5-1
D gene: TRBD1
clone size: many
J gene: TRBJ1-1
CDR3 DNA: TGCGCCAGCAGGGCGACAGGGGGGAACACTGAAGCTTTCTTT
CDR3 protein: CASRATGGNTEAFF

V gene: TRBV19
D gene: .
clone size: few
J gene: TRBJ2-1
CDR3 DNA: TGTGCCAGTAGCCTACGATGGGGGTTGTATGAGCAGTTCTTC
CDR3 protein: CASSLRWGLYEQFF

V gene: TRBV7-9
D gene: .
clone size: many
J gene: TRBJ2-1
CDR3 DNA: TGTGCCAGCAGCTTAGAGGGGACCTACAATGAGCAGTTCTTC
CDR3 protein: CASSLEGTYNEQFF

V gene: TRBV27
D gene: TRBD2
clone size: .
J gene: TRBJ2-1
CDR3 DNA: TGTGCCAGCAGTTTATACTCTAGCGGGTACAATGAGCAGTTCTTC
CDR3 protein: CASSLYSSGYNEQFF

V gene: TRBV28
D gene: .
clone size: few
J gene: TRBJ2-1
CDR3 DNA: TGTGCCAGCAGTTTTCTCCGGGGAAACTACAATGAGCAGTTCTTC
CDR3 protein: CASSFLRGNYNEQFF

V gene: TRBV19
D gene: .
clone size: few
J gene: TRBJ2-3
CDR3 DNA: TGTGCCAGTAGTATGGGTTATACGCAGTATTTT
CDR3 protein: CASSMGYTQYF

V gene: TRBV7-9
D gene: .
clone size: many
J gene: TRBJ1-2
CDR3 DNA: TGTGCCAGCAGCTTAGAAGAGGCTGGCTACACCTTC
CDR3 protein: CASSLEEAGYTF

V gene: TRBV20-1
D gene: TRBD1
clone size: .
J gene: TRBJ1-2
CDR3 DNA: TGCAGTGCTCCAAAGACAGGGTATGGCTACACCTTC
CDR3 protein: CSAPKTGYGYTF

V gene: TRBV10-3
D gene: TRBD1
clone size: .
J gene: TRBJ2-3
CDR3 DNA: TGTGCCATCAGTGGACAGGGGAGAGGTACAGATACGCAGTATTTT
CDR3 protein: CAISGQGRGTDTQYF

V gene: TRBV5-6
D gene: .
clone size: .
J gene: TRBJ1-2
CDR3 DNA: TGTGCCAGCAGCCCGGGGGCTTCCTATGGCTACACCTTC
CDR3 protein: CASSPGASYGYTF

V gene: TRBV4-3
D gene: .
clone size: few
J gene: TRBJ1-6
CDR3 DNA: TGCGCCAGCAGCCAAGATGGGAGGGCGCGAGGGTATAATTCACCCCTCCACTTT
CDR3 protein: CASSQDGRARGYNSPLHF

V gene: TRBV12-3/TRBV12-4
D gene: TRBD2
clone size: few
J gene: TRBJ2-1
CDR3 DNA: TGTGCCAGCAGCCGACTAGCGGAACCTCCCAATGAGCAGTTCTTC
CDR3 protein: CASSRLAEPPNEQFF